Listed below are T cell receptor beta chains from one sample, sequenced in a study of T cells after yellow fever vaccination. TCRdb ran MiXCR on the 5' RACE reads and lists one entry per CDR3 protein. The sample includes approximately 160,000 distinct CDR3 sequences, approximately 9.9% of them seen just once. The material was CD8+ T cells sorted from PBMCs, obtained 45 days after the yellow fever booster vaccination. The source is a man between 18 and 35 years old who received the YFV17D yellow fever vaccine. The CDR3 runs from the conserved cysteine through the conserved F or W. D genes are given only for firm matches. Clone size is stated in some rows and not others, as once, few, many or a class when expanded.

j_call clone_size d_call v_call cdr3_aa cdr3_nt
TRBJ2-7 - TRBD2 TRBV5-1 CASSLTTSQYEQYF TGCGCCAGCAGCTTAACGACTAGCCAGTACGAGCAGTACTTC
TRBJ1-2 - - TRBV7-2 CASSPRGVPLIGYTF TGTGCCAGCAGCCCCAGAGGGGTCCCTTTAATAGGCTACACCTTC
TRBJ2-2 - TRBD1 TRBV9 CASSASTGANPPNTGELFF TGTGCCAGCAGCGCGTCGACAGGGGCCAACCCGCCCAACACCGGGGAGCTGTTTTTT
TRBJ2-2 - - TRBV5-1 CASSRIAGKGELFF TGCGCCAGCAGCAGGATTGCTGGCAAGGGGGAGCTGTTTTTT
TRBJ1-5 few - TRBV7-2 CASSPPPAYSNQPQHF TGTGCCAGCAGCCCACCCCCAGCCTATAGCAATCAGCCCCAGCATTTT
TRBJ1-5 - - TRBV4-2 CASSQVVSQPQHF TGTGCCAGCAGCCAAGTAGTGTCTCAGCCCCAGCATTTT
TRBJ1-2 - - TRBV29-1 CSARFLNYGYTF TGCAGCGCCCGATTTCTGAACTATGGCTACACCTTC
TRBJ2-1 - - TRBV4-3 CASSQDFEEYNEQFF TGCGCCAGCAGCCAAGATTTCGAGGAGTACAATGAGCAGTTCTTC
TRBJ1-5 few - TRBV28 CASSGLGRQPQHF TGTGCCAGCTCGGGTCTCGGAAGGCAGCCCCAGCATTTT
TRBJ1-1 many - TRBV6-2/TRBV6-3 CASSYRERMNTEAFF TGTGCCAGCAGTTACCGGGAGCGCATGAACACTGAAGCTTTCTTT
TRBJ1-2 few - TRBV19 CASSIQGAYGYTF TGTGCCAGTAGTATTCAGGGCGCCTATGGCTACACCTTC
TRBJ2-2 few - TRBV20-1 CSARRENTGELFF TGCAGTGCTAGGAGAGAGAACACCGGGGAGCTGTTTTTT
TRBJ2-4 - - TRBV29-1 CSVEELNLQYF TGCAGCGTTGAGGAGTTAAACCTTCAGTACTTC
TRBJ2-1 few - TRBV11-2 CASSLQALSSYNEQFF TGTGCCAGCAGCTTACAGGCCTTAAGCTCCTACAATGAGCAGTTCTTC
TRBJ1-2 - - TRBV5-1 CASSSPGGVYGYTF TGCGCCAGCAGCTCCCCAGGCGGGGTCTATGGCTACACCTTC
TRBJ2-3 many TRBD2 TRBV12-3/TRBV12-4 CASSPGGGTDTQYF TGTGCCAGCAGTCCCGGGGGGGGGACAGATACGCAGTATTTT
TRBJ2-1 - - TRBV4-2 CASSHRGASSSYNEQFF TGTGCCAGCAGCCATAGGGGGGCTTCGAGCTCCTACAATGAGCAGTTCTTC
TRBJ2-3 many TRBD2 TRBV4-1 CASSQDGGGATDTQYF TGCGCCAGCAGCCAAGATGGCGGGGGGGCCACAGATACGCAGTATTTT
TRBJ2-2 few - TRBV7-9 CAGDFLNPSSGELFF TGTGCCGGGGACTTCCTAAACCCAAGCTCCGGGGAGCTGTTTTTT
TRBJ2-3 few TRBD2 TRBV29-1 CSVSGLAGSTDTQYF TGCAGCGTTTCGGGACTAGCGGGGTCGACAGATACGCAGTATTTT